One and the same sample provided the 9 T cell receptor gamma chains below, sequenced in a study of human gamma delta and Vdelta1 T cells. TCRdb re-called clones from the PCR reads using CATT. The table has roughly 950 gamma-chain clones, roughly 4% seen once. The sequenced material came from naive CD27+ Vdelta1 gamma-delta T cells from blood. The receptors shown here come from a human donor in good health.

This clone was recorded a few times. TCRdb assigns this DNA the protein of a much larger clone, which departs from its translation at residue 4; this likely reflects a read error, and the protein shown comes from translating the DNA. The chain carries TRGV3 and TRGJ1 or TRGJ2. The germline gives CDR1 VTNTFY, CDR2 YDVSTARD (reference sequence). The CDR3 has 12 residues. This CDR3 is CATCDRPFEKLF. CDR3 coding DNA: TGTGCCACCTGTGACAGGCCGTTCGAGAAACTCTTT.

In its sample, this clone was seen a few times. This sequence may be a read error, since a much larger clone differs from it by one base. Other DNA sequences of this sample code for an identical CDR3. The chain carries TRGV9 and TRGJ1 or TRGJ2. The germline V gene has CDR1 GITISATS and CDR2 ISYDGTV (reference sequence). This CDR3 spans 16 amino acids. The CDR3 nucleotides are TGTGCCTTGTGGGAGCCCGACCGCCTGATCCATTATAAGAAACTCTTC. As protein: CALWEPDRLIHYKKLF.

As regards this clone: A far larger clone differs by one base, so this is likely a read error. This same CDR3 is encoded by further DNA sequences in the sample. V and J are TRGV9 and TRGJ1 or TRGJ2. There are 11 residues in the CDR3. CDR1 is GITISATS, CDR2 ISYDGTV, per germline (reference sequence). CDR3 nucleotides: TGTGCTTTGTGGGAGGTTGGCAAGAAACTCTTT. Its protein is CALWEVGKKLF.

This clone was seen only a few times. TCRdb attributes to this sequence the protein of a much larger clone, which differs from the DNA translation at residues 9 and 11; a read error is likely, and the protein displayed is translated from the DNA. The chain joins TRGV9 to TRGJ1 or TRGJ2. The CDR3 is 17 residues long. J lost 6 bases, V lost 1 base, and 18 bases had no gene match. The germline V gene has CDR1 GITISATS and CDR2 ISYDGTV (reference sequence). The CDR3 here is CALWEVDTEEGSYKKLF. In DNA, the CDR3 is TGTGCCTTGTGGGAGGTCGATACAGAAGAGGGTTCTTATAAGAAACTCTTT.

This clone is classed as medium-sized. The chain has TRGV8 and TRGJ1 or TRGJ2. The CDR3 has 16 residues. The germline V gene encodes CDR1 VENAVY and CDR2 YDSYNSRV. V was clipped by 3 bases and J by 3 bases; unmatched bases: 14. The CDR3 region is CATWDRTYPAYYKKLF. CDR3 sequence (DNA): TGTGCCACCTGGGATCGCACTTACCCGGCTTATTATAAGAAACTCTTT.

By proportion, this clone is medium-sized (0.01 to 0.1%). The chain recombines TRGV8 with TRGJP2. This CDR3 spans 15 amino acids. The V gene's germline CDR1 is VENAVY and CDR2 YDSYNSRV. The junction had 7 bases not matched to a gene; V was cut back by 4 bases and J by 2 bases. CDR3 region: CATWENKSSDWIKTF. In DNA, the CDR3 is TGTGCCACCTGGGAAAACAAAAGTAGTGATTGGATCAAGACGTTT.

A J gene of TRGJ1 or TRGJ2 was called, though the V gene was not. The CDR3 spans 11 residues. The CDR3 here is CATWDGVFLLF. CDR3 coding DNA: TGTGCCACCTGGGACGGGGTTTTTTTACTCTTT.

This clone was picked up a small number of times. Given a far larger clone just one base away, this is likely a sequencing read error. This same CDR3 is encoded by further DNA sequences in the sample. The chain uses TRGV5 and TRGJ1 or TRGJ2. CDR1 is VINAFY, CDR2 YDVSNSKD, per germline. The CDR3 has 13 residues. The DNA of the CDR3 is TGTGCCACCTGGGAGAAGCCAGGGCATAAGAAACTATTT. As protein: CATWEKPGHKKLF.

Only a few counts were recorded for this clone. TCRdb's protein for this DNA is that of a much larger clone and differs from the translation at residues 5 and 6, likely a read error; the protein shown is the DNA translation. The rearrangement joins TRGV3 to TRGJ1 or TRGJ2. Trimming cost V 4 bases and J 9 bases; bases outside gene matches: 6. The CDR3 runs 11 residues. Germline V gives CDR1 VTNTFY, CDR2 YDVSTARD (reference sequence). CDR3: CATWESFKKLF. CDR3 nucleotides: TGTGCCACCTGGGAGAGCTTTAAGAAACTCTTT.